Listed below are T cell receptor beta chains from one sample, sequenced in a study of blood T cell repertoires in COVID-19. Clones were read by immunoSEQ multiplex PCR, and TCRdb kept only the in-frame ones, dropping some. The profile shows tens of thousands of clones, approximately 70% of them singletons. The material sequenced was peripheral blood. The source is a man older than 75 with acute or convalescent COVID-19. The CDR3 runs from the conserved cysteine through the conserved F or W. The order of the fields is D gene, clone size, J gene, V gene, CDR3 DNA, CDR3 protein. D genes are given only for firm matches. Size is stated for part of the rows, as once, few or many counts, or as a class when the clone is expanded.

TRBD2	-	TRBJ2-3	TRBV7-6	TGTGCCAGCAGCTTAGAGCCTAGCGGGAGCACAGATACGCAGTATTTT	CASSLEPSGSTDTQYF
TRBD2	-	TRBJ2-7	TRBV28	TGTGCCAGCAGTCCAACCGGGACTACCACCTACGAGCAGTACTTC	CASSPTGTTTYEQYF
TRBD2	once	TRBJ2-1	TRBV28	TGTGCCAGCAGTTCGGGGGGGAGCTACAATGAGCAGTTCTTC	CASSSGGSYNEQFF
TRBD1	-	TRBJ2-1	TRBV7-2	TGTGCCAGCAGCGGACAGGGTGGAAATGAGCAGTTCTTC	CASSGQGGNEQFF
-	few	TRBJ1-4	TRBV24-1	TGTGCCACCAGTGACTCAGAGGACAAGGGGGATGAAAAACTGTTTTTT	CATSDSEDKGDEKLFF
-	-	TRBJ1-3	TRBV7-2	TGTGCCAGCAGCTTAGCGCCCGGACAGATATACACCATATATTTT	CASSLAPGQIYTIYF
TRBD2	-	TRBJ2-2	TRBV19	TGTGCCAGTAAAACCTTAGCGGGAGGGAACACCGGGGAGCTGTTTTTT	CASKTLAGGNTGELFF
-	-	TRBJ1-6	TRBV2	TGTGCCAGCCGCGACAAGCCTAATTCACCCCTCCACTTT	CASRDKPNSPLHF
TRBD1	few	TRBJ2-7	TRBV5-1	TGCGCCAGCAGCTTGGGGGACAGGGAGGACGAGCAGTACTTC	CASSLGDREDEQYF
TRBD1	few	TRBJ1-3	TRBV5-1	TGCGCCAGCACCCGAACGGGACAGGGGGCGAGCAACACCATATATTTT	CASTRTGQGASNTIYF
TRBD1	-	TRBJ2-1	TRBV19	TGTGCCAGTAGTGTGTGGACAGGGGGCCCCTACAATGAGCAGTTCTTC	CASSVWTGGPYNEQFF
-	-	TRBJ1-2	TRBV28	TGTGCCAGCAGTTTCGGGGGTCCTAACTATGGCTACACCTTC	CASSFGGPNYGYTF
-	few	TRBJ2-7	TRBV7-8	TGTGCCAGCAGCCCCAGCAGGCACGAGCAGTACTTC	CASSPSRHEQYF
-	-	TRBJ2-7	TRBV6-2/TRBV6-3	TGTGCCAGCAGTTACTCTGACGGAGGGTCCTACGAGCAGTACTTC	CASSYSDGGSYEQYF
TRBD1	-	TRBJ1-4	TRBV4-2	TGTGCCAGCAGAGACCAGGGGGGAACTAATGAAAAACTGTTTTTT	CASRDQGGTNEKLFF
TRBD1	-	TRBJ1-2	TRBV29-1	TGCAGCGTTTCACAGGGGGTGTATGGCTACACCTTC	CSVSQGVYGYTF
TRBD2	-	TRBJ2-1	TRBV7-7	TGTGCTAGCAGCTCGGGACTAGCGGTATACAATGAGCAGTTCTTC	CASSSGLAVYNEQFF
TRBD2	-	TRBJ2-7	TRBV6-2/TRBV6-3	TGTGCCAGCAGTTACATAGCGGGAGGCGGATCCTACGAGCAGTACTTC	CASSYIAGGGSYEQYF
-	-	TRBJ2-1	TRBV5-5	TGTGCCAGCAGCTTGGCTACCGGGGGAAGCTCCTACAATGAGCAGTTCTTC	CASSLATGGSSYNEQFF
-	-	TRBJ2-1	TRBV2	TGTGCCAGCAGTGAAGAGGGGGGGACCTACAATGAGCAGTTCTTC	CASSEEGGTYNEQFF
TRBD2	-	TRBJ2-5	TRBV2	TGTGCCAGCAGTGAGCTAGCGGGAGTGTTAGAGACCCAGTACTTC	CASSELAGVLETQYF
-	-	TRBJ2-1	TRBV6-5	TGTGCCAGCAGTTACTCGGGACTCCGGATCAACAATGAGCAGTTCTTC	CASSYSGLRINNEQFF
TRBD2	-	TRBJ2-7	TRBV11-2	TGTGCCAGCAGCACACGGACTAGCGGGAAATTTGGCGAGCAGTACTTC	CASSTRTSGKFGEQYF
-	-	TRBJ2-5	TRBV18	TGTGCCAGCTCTCCTGACATCGGGAATCAGGAGACCCAGTACTTC	CASSPDIGNQETQYF
TRBD1	-	TRBJ2-1	TRBV5-1	TGCGCCAGCAGCCAGGGGACAGGGGGGAATGAGCAGTTCTTC	CASSQGTGGNEQFF
TRBD2	-	TRBJ2-7	TRBV7-2	TGTGCCAGCAGCTCCATAGCGGGGACATACGAGCAGTACTTC	CASSSIAGTYEQYF
TRBD1	-	TRBJ1-5	TRBV28	TGTGCCAGCAGACCCCGTCCCGGGACAGGGAATCAGCCCCAGCATTTT	CASRPRPGTGNQPQHF
TRBD2	-	TRBJ2-3	TRBV30	TGTGCCTGGAGCGCTACTAGCGGGAGGCCAGATACGCAGTATTTT	CAWSATSGRPDTQYF
TRBD1	-	TRBJ1-1	TRBV18	TGTGCCAGCTCCCCCGACAGGGAAGCTGAAGCTTTCTTT	CASSPDREAEAFF
-	-	TRBJ2-6	TRBV28	TGTGCCAGCGGCGGGTACTCTGGGGCCAACGTCCTGACTTTC	CASGGYSGANVLTF
-	-	TRBJ2-7	TRBV7-8	TGTGCCAGCAGCCTCGGGACAACCGACTACGAGCAGTACTTC	CASSLGTTDYEQYF
TRBD2	-	TRBJ2-5	TRBV6-2/TRBV6-3	TGTGCCAGCAGTCTGACTAGCGGGAGGCAGACCCAGTACTTC	CASSLTSGRQTQYF
TRBD2	-	TRBJ2-5	TRBV12-5	TGTGCTAGTGGTCTCTCCGGGACTAGCGGAAAAGAGACCCAGTACTTC	CASGLSGTSGKETQYF
-	-	TRBJ2-7	TRBV4-1	TGCGCCAGCAGCCCTACAGGGAACTACGAGCAGTACTTC	CASSPTGNYEQYF
TRBD1	-	TRBJ2-7	TRBV7-6	TGTGCCAGCAGCCCCTGGACAGGGGGTTCCGAGCAGTACTTC	CASSPWTGGSEQYF
TRBD1	once	TRBJ2-7	TRBV6-5	TGTGCCAGCAGTCGGCAACAGGGGGCGCGGGTAGAGCAGTACTTC	CASSRQQGARVEQYF
-	few	TRBJ2-1	TRBV2	TGTGCCAGCAGTGAACGTCTAGCCAGGAATGAGCAGTTCTTC	CASSERLARNEQFF
-	-	TRBJ2-3	TRBV13	TGTGCCAGCAGCTTAGGATACGGGGACACAGATACGCAGTATTTT	CASSLGYGDTDTQYF
TRBD2	-	TRBJ2-7	TRBV19	TGTGCCAGTAGTCTTAGCGGGGTCCCTTCCTACGAGCAGTACTTC	CASSLSGVPSYEQYF
TRBD2	-	TRBJ2-5	TRBV7-2	TGTGCCAGCAGCTTCCTAGCGGGAGGAGAAGAGACCCAGTACTTC	CASSFLAGGEETQYF
TRBD2	-	TRBJ2-5	TRBV5-4	TGTGCCAGCAGCCCGCGGACTAGCGGGAGGCAACGGGGAGAGACCCAGTACTTC	CASSPRTSGRQRGETQYF
-	-	TRBJ1-4	TRBV19	TGTGCCAGTAGTATAGAACGGGCAACTAATGAAAAACTGTTTTTT	CASSIERATNEKLFF
TRBD2	-	TRBJ2-1	TRBV5-1	TGCGCCAGCAGCGCCCTAAGCGGGAGGGCCTTCAATGAGCAGTTCTTC	CASSALSGRAFNEQFF
TRBD2	-	TRBJ2-7	TRBV7-8	TGTGCCAGCAGCCTACTAGCGGGGATCTACGAGCAGTACTTC	CASSLLAGIYEQYF
-	-	TRBJ2-1	TRBV7-2	TGTGCCAGCAGCTATTCTGCTAGCGCGAAGTACAATGAGCAGTTCTTC	CASSYSASAKYNEQFF
TRBD1	-	TRBJ1-6	TRBV28	TGTGCCAGCAGTTTAACGTCAGGGGGCAGTAATTCACCCCTCCACTTT	CASSLTSGGSNSPLHF
TRBD2	few	TRBJ2-7	TRBV24-1	TGTGCCACCAGTGATTGGAGGGTAGCGGGAGGCGGTTCCTCCTACGAGCAGTACTTC	CATSDWRVAGGGSSYEQYF
TRBD2	few	TRBJ2-1	TRBV7-6	TGTGCCAGCAGCTCCCGGACTAGCGGGAGGGCCTACAATGAGCAGTTCTTC	CASSSRTSGRAYNEQFF
-	few	TRBJ1-6	TRBV11-2	TGTGCCAGCAGCTCCCTGGACGTGAGAGGGTCACCCCTCCACTTT	CASSSLDVRGSPLHF
-	-	TRBJ1-2	TRBV5-4	TGTGCCAGCAGCGTTGAAAGGACAGATTATGGCTACACCTTC	CASSVERTDYGYTF
-	-	TRBJ2-5	TRBV5-1	TGCGCCAGCAGCCCTGACCGGGGTTTTGAGACCCAGTACTTC	CASSPDRGFETQYF